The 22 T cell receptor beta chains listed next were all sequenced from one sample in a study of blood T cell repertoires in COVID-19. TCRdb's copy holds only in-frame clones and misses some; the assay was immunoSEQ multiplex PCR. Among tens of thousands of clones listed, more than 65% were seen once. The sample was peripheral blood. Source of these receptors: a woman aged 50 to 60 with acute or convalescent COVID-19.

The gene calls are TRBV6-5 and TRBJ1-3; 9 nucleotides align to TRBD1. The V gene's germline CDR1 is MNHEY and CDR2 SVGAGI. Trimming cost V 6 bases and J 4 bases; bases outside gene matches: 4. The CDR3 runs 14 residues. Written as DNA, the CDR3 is TGTGCCAGCAGGACTGGGACAGGGGGAAACACCATATATTTT. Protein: CASRTGTGGNTIYF.

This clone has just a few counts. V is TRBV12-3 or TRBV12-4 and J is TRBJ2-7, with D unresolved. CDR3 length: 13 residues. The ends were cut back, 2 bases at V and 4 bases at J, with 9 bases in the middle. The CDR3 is CASSLRASYEQYF. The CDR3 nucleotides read TGTGCCAGCAGTTTAAGAGCGTCATACGAGCAGTACTTC.

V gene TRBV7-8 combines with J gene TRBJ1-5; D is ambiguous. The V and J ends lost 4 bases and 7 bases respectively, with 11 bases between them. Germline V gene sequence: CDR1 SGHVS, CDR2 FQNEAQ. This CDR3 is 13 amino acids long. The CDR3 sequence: CASSYGLGQPQHF. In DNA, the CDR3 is TGTGCCAGCAGCTACGGTTTGGGCCAGCCCCAGCATTTT.

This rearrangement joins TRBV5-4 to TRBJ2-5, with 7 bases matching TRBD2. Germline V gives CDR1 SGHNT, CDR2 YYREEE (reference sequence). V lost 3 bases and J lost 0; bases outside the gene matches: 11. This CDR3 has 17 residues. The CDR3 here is CASSSMRRGTYQETQYF. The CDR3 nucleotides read TGTGCCAGCAGCTCGATGCGGCGGGGGACCTACCAAGAGACCCAGTACTTC.

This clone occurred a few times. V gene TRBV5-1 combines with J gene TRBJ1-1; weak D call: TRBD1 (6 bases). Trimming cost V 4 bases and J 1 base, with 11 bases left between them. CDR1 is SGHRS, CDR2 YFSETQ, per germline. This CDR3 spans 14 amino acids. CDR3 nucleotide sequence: TGCGCCAGCAGCACGGGAGGGGGGAACACTGAAGCTTTCTTT. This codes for CASSTGGGNTEAFF. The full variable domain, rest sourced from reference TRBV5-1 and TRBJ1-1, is KAGVTQTPRYLIKTRGQQVTLSCSPISGHRSVSWYQQTPGQGLQFLFEYFSETQRNKGNFPGRFSGRQFSNSRSEMNVSTLELGDSALYLCASSTGGGNTEAFFGQGTRLTVV.

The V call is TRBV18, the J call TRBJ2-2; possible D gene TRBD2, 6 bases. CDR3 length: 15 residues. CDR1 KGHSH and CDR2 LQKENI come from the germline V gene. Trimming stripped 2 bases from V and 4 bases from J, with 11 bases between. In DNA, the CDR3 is TGTGCCAGCTCACCAAGACTAGAAAGCACCGGGGAGCTGTTTTTT. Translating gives CASSPRLESTGELFF.

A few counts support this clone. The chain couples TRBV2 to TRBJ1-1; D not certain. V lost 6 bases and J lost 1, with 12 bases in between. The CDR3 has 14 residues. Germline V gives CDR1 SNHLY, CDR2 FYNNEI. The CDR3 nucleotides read TGTGCCAGCAGGGTAAGAGTTTCGAACACTGAAGCTTTCTTT. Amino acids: CASRVRVSNTEAFF. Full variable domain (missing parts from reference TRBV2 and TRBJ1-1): EPEVTQTPSHQVTQMGQEVILRCVPISNHLYFYWYRQILGQKVEFLVSFYNNEISEKSEIFDDQFSVERPDGSNFTLKIRSTKLEDSAMYFCASRVRVSNTEAFFGQGTRLTVV.

The CDR3 sequence is CASSSRALLGGSYEQYF. The CDR3 nucleotides are TGTGCCAGCAGTTCTAGGGCCCTATTGGGCGGGAGTTACGAGCAGTACTTC. V usage is TRBV6-2 or TRBV6-3 and J usage is TRBJ2-7; 7 bases line up with TRBD2. From germline, CDR1 is MNHEY and CDR2 SVGEGT. This CDR3 comprises 17 residues. Losses at the gene ends were 4 bases for V and 4 bases for J; bases not matched to a gene: 16.

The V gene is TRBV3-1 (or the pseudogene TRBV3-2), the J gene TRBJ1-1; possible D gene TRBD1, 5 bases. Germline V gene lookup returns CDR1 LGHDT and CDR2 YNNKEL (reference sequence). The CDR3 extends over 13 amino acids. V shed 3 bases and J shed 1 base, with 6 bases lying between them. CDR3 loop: CASSHGQNTEAFF. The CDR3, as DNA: TGTGCCAGCAGCCACGGACAGAACACTGAAGCTTTCTTT.

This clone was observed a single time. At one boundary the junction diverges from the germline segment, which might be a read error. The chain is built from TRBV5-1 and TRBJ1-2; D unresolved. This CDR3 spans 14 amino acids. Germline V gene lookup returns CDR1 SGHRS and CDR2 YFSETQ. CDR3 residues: CASSLSGGNYGYIF. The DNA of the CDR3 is TGCGCCAGCAGCTTGAGCGGAGGGAACTATGGCTACATCTTC.

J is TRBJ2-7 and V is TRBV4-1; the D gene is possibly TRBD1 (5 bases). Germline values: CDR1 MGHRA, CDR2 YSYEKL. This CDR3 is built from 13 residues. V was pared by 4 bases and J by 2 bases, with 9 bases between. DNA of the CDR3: TGCGCCAGCAGCCCCCTGGACACCTACGAGCAGTACTTC. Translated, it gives CASSPLDTYEQYF.

DNA of the CDR3: TGTGCCAGCAGTAGGGGGGGAGGCATGGGAAAACTGTTTTTT. This codes for CASSRGGGMGKLFF. This rearrangement joins TRBV6-5 to TRBJ1-4; D is possibly TRBD1 (6 bases). In germline, CDR1 is MNHEY, CDR2 SVGAGI. V was pared by 5 bases and J by 10 bases, with 17 bases between. The CDR3 covers 14 residues.

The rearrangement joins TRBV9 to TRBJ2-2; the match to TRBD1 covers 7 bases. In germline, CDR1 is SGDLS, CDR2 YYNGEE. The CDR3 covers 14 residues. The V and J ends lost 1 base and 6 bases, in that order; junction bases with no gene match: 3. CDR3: CASSVTGEAGELFF. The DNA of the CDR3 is TGTGCCAGCAGCGTAACAGGGGAAGCCGGGGAGCTGTTTTTT.

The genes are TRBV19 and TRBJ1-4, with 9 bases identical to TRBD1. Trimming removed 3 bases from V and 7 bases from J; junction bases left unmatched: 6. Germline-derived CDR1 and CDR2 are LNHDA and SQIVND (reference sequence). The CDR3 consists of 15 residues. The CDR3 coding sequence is TGTGCCAGTAGTATCGGGACAGGGAAGGCTGAAAAACTGTTTTTT. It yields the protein CASSIGTGKAEKLFF.

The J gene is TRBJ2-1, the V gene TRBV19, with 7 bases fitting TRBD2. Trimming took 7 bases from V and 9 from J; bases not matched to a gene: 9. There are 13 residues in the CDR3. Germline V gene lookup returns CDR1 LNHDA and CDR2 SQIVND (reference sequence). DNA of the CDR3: TGTGCCAGTACCGGGGGGTACGGCATTGAGCAGTTCTTC. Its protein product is CASTGGYGIEQFF.

The CDR3 bases are TGCAGTGCTAGTTTGGGAGCGAGCAATGAGCAGTTCTTC. It is translated as CSASLGASNEQFF. J is TRBJ2-1 and V is TRBV20-1, with a possible D match to TRBD2 (5 bases). Trimming removed 3 bases at V and 6 bases at J, with 12 bases between. This CDR3 region has 13 residues. Per the germline V gene, CDR1 is DFQATT and CDR2 is SNEGSKA (reference sequence).

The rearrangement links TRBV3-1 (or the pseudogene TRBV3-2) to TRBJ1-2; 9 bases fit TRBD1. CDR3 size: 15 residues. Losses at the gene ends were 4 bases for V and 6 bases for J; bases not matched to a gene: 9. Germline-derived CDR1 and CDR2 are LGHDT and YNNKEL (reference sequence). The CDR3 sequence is CASSLRDRVANGYTF. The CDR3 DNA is TGTGCCAGCAGCCTTAGGGACAGGGTGGCTAATGGCTACACCTTC.

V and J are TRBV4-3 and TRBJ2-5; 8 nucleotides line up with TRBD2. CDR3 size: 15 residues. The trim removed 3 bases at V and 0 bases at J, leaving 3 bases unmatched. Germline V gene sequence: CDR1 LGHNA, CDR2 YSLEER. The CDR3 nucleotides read TGCGCCAGCAGCCATGGCGGGGGGAACCAAGAGACCCAGTACTTC. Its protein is CASSHGGGNQETQYF.

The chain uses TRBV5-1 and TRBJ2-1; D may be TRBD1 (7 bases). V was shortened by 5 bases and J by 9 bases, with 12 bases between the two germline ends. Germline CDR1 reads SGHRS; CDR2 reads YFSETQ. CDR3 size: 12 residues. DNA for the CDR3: TGCGCCAGCAGGAGGGGGCGGGGTGAGCAGTTCTTC. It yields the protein CASRRGRGEQFF. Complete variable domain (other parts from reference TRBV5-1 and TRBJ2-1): KAGVTQTPRYLIKTRGQQVTLSCSPISGHRSVSWYQQTPGQGLQFLFEYFSETQRNKGNFPGRFSGRQFSNSRSEMNVSTLELGDSALYLCASRRGRGEQFFGPGTRLTVL.

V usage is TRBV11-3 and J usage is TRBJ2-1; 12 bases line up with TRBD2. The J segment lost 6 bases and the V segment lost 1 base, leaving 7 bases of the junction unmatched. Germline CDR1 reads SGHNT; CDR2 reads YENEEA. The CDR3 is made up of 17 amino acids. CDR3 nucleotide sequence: TGTGCCAGCAGCTTAGTTGGTGGGACTAGCGGGTTCAATGAGCAGTTCTTC. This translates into CASSLVGGTSGFNEQFF.

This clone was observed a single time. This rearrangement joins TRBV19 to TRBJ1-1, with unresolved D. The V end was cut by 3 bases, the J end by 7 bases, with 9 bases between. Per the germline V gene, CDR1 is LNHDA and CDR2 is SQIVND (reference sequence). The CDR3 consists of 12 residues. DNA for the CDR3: TGTGCCAGTAGTATCCGGGGAGGTGAAGCTTTCTTT. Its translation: CASSIRGGEAFF.

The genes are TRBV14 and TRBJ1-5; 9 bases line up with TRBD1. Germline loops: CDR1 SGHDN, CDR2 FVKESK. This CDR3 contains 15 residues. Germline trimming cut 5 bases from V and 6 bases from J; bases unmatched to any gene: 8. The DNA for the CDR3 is TGTGCCAGCAGCGTAAATACAGGGGGCATTCAGCCCCAGCATTTT. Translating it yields CASSVNTGGIQPQHF.